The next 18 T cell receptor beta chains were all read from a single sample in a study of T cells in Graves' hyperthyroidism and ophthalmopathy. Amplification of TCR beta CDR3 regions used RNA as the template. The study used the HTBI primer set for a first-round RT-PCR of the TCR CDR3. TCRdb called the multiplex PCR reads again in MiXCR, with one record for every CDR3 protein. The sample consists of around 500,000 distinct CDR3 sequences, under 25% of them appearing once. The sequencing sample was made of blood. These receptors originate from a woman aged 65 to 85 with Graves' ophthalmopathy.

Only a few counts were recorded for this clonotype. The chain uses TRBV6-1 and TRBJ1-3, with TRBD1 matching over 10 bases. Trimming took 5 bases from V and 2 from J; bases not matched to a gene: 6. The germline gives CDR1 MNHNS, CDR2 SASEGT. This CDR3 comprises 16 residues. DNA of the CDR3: TGTGCCAGCAGTTGGACAGGGGGAATTGCTGGAAACACCATATATTTT. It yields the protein CASSWTGGIAGNTIYF.

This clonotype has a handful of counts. Here the CDR3 DNA reads TGCAGTGCCACGAAGAAACAAACAGGGGCGTTAAATCAGCCCCAGCATTTT. Protein product: CSATKKQTGALNQPQHF. V is TRBV20-1 and J is TRBJ1-5; 7 positions match TRBD1. Unmatched junction bases numbered 18, after V lost 6 bases and J lost 4 bases. The CDR3 sequence is 17 residues long. Germline CDR1 and CDR2: DFQATT and SNEGSKA (reference sequence).

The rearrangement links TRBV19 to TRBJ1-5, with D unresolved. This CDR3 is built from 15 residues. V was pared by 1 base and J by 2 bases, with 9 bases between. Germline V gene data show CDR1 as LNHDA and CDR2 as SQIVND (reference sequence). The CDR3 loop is CASSIGAVGNQPQHF. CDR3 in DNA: TGTGCCAGTAGTATAGGGGCAGTGGGCAATCAGCCCCAGCATTTT.

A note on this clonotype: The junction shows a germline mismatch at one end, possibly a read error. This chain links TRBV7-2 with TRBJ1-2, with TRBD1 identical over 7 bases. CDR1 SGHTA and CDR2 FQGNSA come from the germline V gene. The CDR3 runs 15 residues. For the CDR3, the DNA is TGTGCCAGCAGCTTACGGGACAGAGGGACCTATAGCTACACCTTC. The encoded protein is CASSLRDRGTYSYTF.

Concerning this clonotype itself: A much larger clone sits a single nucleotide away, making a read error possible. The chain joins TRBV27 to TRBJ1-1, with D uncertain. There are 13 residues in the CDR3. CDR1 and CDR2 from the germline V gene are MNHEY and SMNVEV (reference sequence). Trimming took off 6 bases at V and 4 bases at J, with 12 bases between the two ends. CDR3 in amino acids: CASRHPRFTEAFF. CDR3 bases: TGTGCCAGCAGACATCCGAGATTCACTGAAGCTTTCTTT.

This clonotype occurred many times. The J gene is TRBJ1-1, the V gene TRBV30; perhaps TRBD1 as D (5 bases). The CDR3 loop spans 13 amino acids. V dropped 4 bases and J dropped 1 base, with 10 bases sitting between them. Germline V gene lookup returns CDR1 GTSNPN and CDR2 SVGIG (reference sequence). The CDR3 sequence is CAWKYRWNTEAFF. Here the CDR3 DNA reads TGTGCCTGGAAATACAGGTGGAACACTGAAGCTTTCTTT.

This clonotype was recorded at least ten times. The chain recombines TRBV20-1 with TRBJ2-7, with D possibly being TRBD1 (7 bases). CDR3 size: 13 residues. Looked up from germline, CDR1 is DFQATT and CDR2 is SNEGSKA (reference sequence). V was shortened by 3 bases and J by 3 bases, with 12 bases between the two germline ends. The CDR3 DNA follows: TGCAGTGCTAGGGGTCAGGGGGGCTACGAGCAGTACTTC. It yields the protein CSARGQGGYEQYF.

CDR3 region: CASSGGQIQETQYF. CDR3 bases: TGTGCCAGCAGCGGCGGACAAATACAAGAGACCCAGTACTTC. The rearrangement links TRBV2 to TRBJ2-5; maybe TRBD1 (5 bases). Per the germline V gene, CDR1 is SNHLY and CDR2 is FYNNEI. Trimming cost V 6 bases and J 2 bases, with 13 bases left between them. The CDR3 runs to 14 residues.

CDR3 coding DNA: TGTGCCAGCAGCCGCAGGGACAGGGGGCGCGGGTGGGGCACAGATACGCAGTATTTT. It encodes CASSRRDRGRGWGTDTQYF. The J gene is TRBJ2-3, the V gene TRBV5-6, with 12 bases that match TRBD1. V shed 4 bases, J shed 1 base, and the junction held 13 bases outside the gene matches. The V gene's germline CDR1 is SGHDT and CDR2 YYEEEE. This CDR3 is built from 19 residues.

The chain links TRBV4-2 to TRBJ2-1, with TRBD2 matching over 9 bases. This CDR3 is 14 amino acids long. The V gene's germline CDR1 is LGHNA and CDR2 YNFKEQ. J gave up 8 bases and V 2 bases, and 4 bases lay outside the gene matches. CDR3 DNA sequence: TGTGCCAGCAGCCAAAGTAGCGGGAGCTATGAGCAGTTCTTC. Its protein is CASSQSSGSYEQFF.

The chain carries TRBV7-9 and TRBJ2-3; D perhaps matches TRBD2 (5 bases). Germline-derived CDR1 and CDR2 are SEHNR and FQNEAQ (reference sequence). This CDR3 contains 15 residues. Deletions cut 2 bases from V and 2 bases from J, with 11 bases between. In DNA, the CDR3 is TGTGCCAGCAGCTTATCTAGCAGACTCACAGATACGCAGTATTTT. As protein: CASSLSSRLTDTQYF. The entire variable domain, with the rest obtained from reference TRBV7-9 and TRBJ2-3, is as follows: DTGVSQNPRHKITKRGQNVTFRCDPISEHNRLYWYRQTLGQGPEFLTYFQNEAQLEKSRLLSDRFSAERPKGSFSTLEIQRTEQGDSAMYLCASSLSSRLTDTQYFGPGTRLTVL.

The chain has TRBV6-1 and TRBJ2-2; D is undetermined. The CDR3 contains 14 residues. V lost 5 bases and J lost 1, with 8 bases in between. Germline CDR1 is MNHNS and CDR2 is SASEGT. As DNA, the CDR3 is TGTGCCAGCAGTCGCTACCTGAACACCGGGGAGCTGTTTTTT. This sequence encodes CASSRYLNTGELFF.

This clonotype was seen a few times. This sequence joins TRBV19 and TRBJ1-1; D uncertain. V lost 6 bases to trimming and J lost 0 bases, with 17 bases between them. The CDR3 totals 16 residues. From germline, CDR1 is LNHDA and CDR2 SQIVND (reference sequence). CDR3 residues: CASSMIFTGMNTEAFF. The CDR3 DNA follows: TGTGCCAGTAGCATGATATTTACCGGGATGAACACTGAAGCTTTCTTT.

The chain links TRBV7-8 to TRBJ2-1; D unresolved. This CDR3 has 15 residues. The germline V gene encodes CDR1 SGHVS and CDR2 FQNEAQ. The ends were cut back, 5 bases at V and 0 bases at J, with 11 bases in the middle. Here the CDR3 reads CASSRLGSSYNEQFF. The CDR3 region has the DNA TGTGCCAGCAGCCGTCTAGGAAGCTCCTACAATGAGCAGTTCTTC.

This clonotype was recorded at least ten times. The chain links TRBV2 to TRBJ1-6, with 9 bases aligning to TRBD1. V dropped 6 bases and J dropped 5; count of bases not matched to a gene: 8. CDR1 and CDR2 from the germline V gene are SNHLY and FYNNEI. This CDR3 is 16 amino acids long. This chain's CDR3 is CASSKLGTGNNSPLHF. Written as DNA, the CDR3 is TGTGCCAGCAGCAAGCTAGGGACAGGGAATAATTCACCCCTCCACTTT.

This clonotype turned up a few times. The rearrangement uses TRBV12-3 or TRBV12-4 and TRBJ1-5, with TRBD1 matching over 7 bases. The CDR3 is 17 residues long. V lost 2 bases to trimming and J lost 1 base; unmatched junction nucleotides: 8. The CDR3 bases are TGTGCCAGCAGTTTAATGACAGGGCCAGGGAGCAATCAGCCCCAGCATTTT. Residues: CASSLMTGPGSNQPQHF.

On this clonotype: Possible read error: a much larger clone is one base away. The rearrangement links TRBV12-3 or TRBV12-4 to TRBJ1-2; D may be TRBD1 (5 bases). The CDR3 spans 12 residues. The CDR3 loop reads CVSRRGPYGYTF. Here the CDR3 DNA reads TGTGTCAGCAGGAGGGGTCCCTATGGCTACACCTTC.

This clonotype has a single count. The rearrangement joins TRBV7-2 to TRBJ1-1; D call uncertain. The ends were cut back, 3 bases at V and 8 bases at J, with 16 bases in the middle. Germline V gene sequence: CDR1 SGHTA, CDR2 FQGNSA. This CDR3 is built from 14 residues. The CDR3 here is CASSLGSGSKEAFF. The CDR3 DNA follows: TGTGCCAGCAGCTTGGGGTCCGGGTCAAAAGAAGCTTTCTTT.